Included here is one T cell receptor (beta chain) sequence, with context. Its matching antigen is unknown. A much larger clone differs by one base, so this may be a read error. In a multiplex PCR, 32 V and 13 J primers amplified TCR beta CDR3. TCRdb re-analysed the multiplex PCR reads in MiXCR, keeping a single row per CDR3 protein. The sample carries roughly 20,000 distinct CDR3 sequences, approximately 30% recorded once. Per the germline V gene, CDR1 is SGHNT and CDR2 is YENEEA. With 3 bases clipped from V and 6 bases from J, the junction kept 11 bases outside the gene matches. The CDR3 is made up of 15 amino acids. The data were taken from a study of immune heterogeneity within non-small cell lung tumors. Study as a whole: The tumors comprised 4 squamous cell carcinomas, under twelve non-squamous carcinomas and 1 not otherwise specified.

Study conclusions and caveats: Identical dominant CDR3 beta clonotypes showed recurrence across tumor sites within a patient, and site-unique high-frequency clones were also present. A significant, moderate positive correlation (R about 0.34) linked local T-cell clonality and tumor mutational burden.

At 600 ng per sample, bulk tumor genomic DNA provided the template. Several biopsies were spaced far apart within each primary tumor and obtained as surgery took place. Samples came from untreated patients having curative surgery for newly diagnosed non-small cell lung cancer. There were some 14 donors in total. They were all newly diagnosed non-small cell lung cancer patients undergoing surgery with curative intent. Sample: lung tumor tissue. The chain joins TRBV11-3 to TRBJ2-7; 7 bases match TRBD2. The source of this sequence is a man aged 40-55 years with non-small cell lung cancer. This CDR3 is CASSFTSVSRVEQYF. CDR3 nucleotide sequence: TGTGCCAGCAGCTTTACTAGCGTGAGTCGTGTCGAGCAGTACTTC.